This T cell receptor beta chain is drawn from a study of T cell responses to AZD1222 COVID-19 vaccine. Germline CDR1 is SGHTS and CDR2 is YDEGEE. Losses at the gene ends were 4 bases for V and 4 bases for J; bases not matched to a gene: 10. The CDR3 has 15 residues. Points on this clone: Its antigen is still unknown.

Whole-study results and caveats: At baseline, seropositivity was found in only six or seven AZD1222 recipients. Possibly, clonal diversity was underestimated; donors were largely white British and included more females.

TCRdb's copy holds only in-frame clones and misses some; the assay was immunoSEQ multiplex PCR. The table shows 140,000 or so clones, with around 90% occurring only once. The rearrangement joins TRBV5-8 to TRBJ2-7; 8 bases fit TRBD1. The sequence was collected from an adult who received the MenACWY meningococcal vaccine as a control. Here the sequenced sample was peripheral blood, taken 28 days after the second dose of the MenACWY control vaccine. The CDR3 coding sequence is TGTGCCAGCAGCGGGACAGGAGTCATCCCTTACGAGCAGTACTTC. It translates to CASSGTGVIPYEQYF.